This T cell receptor beta chain was identified during a study of cytomegalovirus exposure and HLA in healthy donors. Both 60 Vbeta primers and 13 Jbeta primers went into the PCR. The repertoire was sequenced with immunoSEQ multiplex PCR; TCRdb's copy has only in-frame clones and lacks some. In the table there are around 150,000 clones, roughly 80% of which are singletons. On this clone itself: Its antigen is undetermined.

Germline V gene lookup returns CDR1 SGHTA and CDR2 FQGTGA. The CDR3 runs to 15 residues. The V and J ends lost 5 bases and 6 bases, in that order; junction bases with no gene match: 6. Study results and caveats: There were around 160 TCR beta chains listed as cytomegalovirus-associated. Most CMV-associated TCR beta chains were later found to appear HLA-restricted.

The chain couples TRBV7-3 to TRBJ1-6, with 8 positions matching TRBD1. The sequence was collected from a male donor in good health and CMV-seropositive. Input material: PBMCs. CDR3 DNA: TGTGCCAGCAGCCTGGGACAGGCTTTTAATTCACCCCTCCACTTT. Protein product: CASSLGQAFNSPLHF.